This T cell receptor beta chain was profiled in a study of cytomegalovirus exposure and HLA in healthy donors. Study details: Previous work identified around 120 million unique TCR beta sequences from about 179 million T cells. Counted in an early data release were roughly 81 million unique TCRs from HLA-typed donors.

This CDR3 has 14 residues. Trimming left V 3 bases short and J 2 bases short, with 11 bases between. Germline CDR1 MNHEY, CDR2 SMNVEV (reference sequence). Primers included in the PCR were 60 Vbeta and 13 Jbeta primers. Authors' data handling: A later analysis counted tens of millions of unique TCR beta chains, about 11 million shared. Libraries were prepared by immunoSEQ multiplex PCR; TCRdb keeps only in-frame clonotypes and omits some of them. That table gives V, J and clone size, and the DNA gave D and trimming. This sample yields some 140,000 clones, of which approximately 80% are seen a single time; 1.1% to 1.5% belongs to the top ten.

What was sequenced was PBMCs. The rearrangement uses TRBV27 and TRBJ2-7; D possibly corresponds to TRBD1 (5 bases). This clonotype was sampled from a woman in her 40s in good health and CMV-seronegative. The CDR3 here is CASSFRAGTYEQYF. The CDR3 nucleotides read TGTGCCAGCAGTTTCAGGGCAGGGACCTACGAGCAGTACTTC.